This T cell receptor (beta chain) was retrieved from a study of cytomegalovirus exposure and HLA in healthy donors. This PCR relied on a set of 60 Vbeta primers and 13 Jbeta primers. The repertoire was sequenced with immunoSEQ multiplex PCR; TCRdb's copy has only in-frame clones and lacks some. Of approximately 91,000 clones in the sample, approximately 86% were seen once. This clonotype originated in a young man in good health and CMV-seropositive. Sequencing used PBMCs.

The CDR3 nucleotides read TGTGCCAGCAGCCATGAATCCTCCCGCTGGACAGGGAACACTGAAGCTTTCTTT. Translating it yields CASSHESSRWTGNTEAFF. J is TRBJ1-1 and V is TRBV14, with TRBD1 identical over 7 bases. This CDR3 is 18 amino acids long. Germline V gene lookup returns CDR1 SGHDN and CDR2 FVKESK. V was pared by 3 bases and J by 1 base, with 14 bases of the junction left unmatched.